Listed here are 31 T cell receptor beta chains from one sample, sequenced in a study of shared clonotypes between healthy human individuals. Here immunoSEQ multiplex PCR was the method, and the copy in TCRdb shows in-frame clones only, minus some. In the table there are 1.4 million to 1.5 million clones, around 97% of which are singletons. The sequencing sample was made of naive CD4+ T cells sorted from blood. Subset reported: CD45RA+ positively selected. These receptors were obtained from a man younger than 45 in good health.

This chain connects TRBV14 to TRBJ2-7; D is ambiguous. The CDR3 contains 12 residues. Germline CDR1 reads SGHDN; CDR2 reads FVKESK. V lost 0 bases and J lost 2, with 2 bases in between. This CDR3 reads CASSQEPYEQYF. CDR3 nucleotide sequence: TGTGCCAGCAGCCAAGAGCCCTACGAGCAGTACTTC.

The CDR3 region has the DNA TGTGCCAGCAGACCCAGACAGGTCAATCAGCCCCAGCATTTT. Protein: CASRPRQVNQPQHF. The chain is built from TRBV2 and TRBJ1-5, with D possibly TRBD1 on 6 matching bases. V lost 6 bases and J 3 bases, leaving 12 bases between the germline ends. This CDR3 contains 14 residues. Germline values: CDR1 SNHLY, CDR2 FYNNEI. Full variable domain (outside the CDR3, taken from reference TRBV2 and TRBJ1-5): EPEVTQTPSHQVTQMGQEVILRCVPISNHLYFYWYRQILGQKVEFLVSFYNNEISEKSEIFDDQFSVERPDGSNFTLKIRSTKLEDSAMYFCASRPRQVNQPQHFGDGTRLSIL.

With respect to this clone: The sample holds other DNA sequences that translate to the same CDR3. The chain's CDR3 is CASSVGTSATYEQYF. For the CDR3, the DNA is TGTGCCAGCAGCGTAGGGACTAGCGCTACCTACGAGCAGTACTTC. This chain joins TRBV9 and TRBJ2-7; TRBD2 aligns across 9 bases. Germline values: CDR1 SGDLS, CDR2 YYNGEE. Losses at the gene ends were 0 bases for V and 2 bases for J; bases not matched to a gene: 3. The CDR3 spans 15 residues.

The gene calls are TRBV5-4 and TRBJ1-4; TRBD1 is a possible D gene (5 bases). V was trimmed by 0 bases and J by 6 bases, leaving 21 bases between them. From germline, CDR1 is SGHNT and CDR2 YYREEE (reference sequence). The CDR3 sequence is 18 residues long. This CDR3 is CASSLAPLGGTGHEKLFF. Written as DNA, the CDR3 is TGTGCCAGCAGCTTGGCCCCGCTGGGGGGGACGGGCCATGAAAAACTGTTTTTT.

The J gene is TRBJ1-1, the V gene TRBV6-1; D is undetermined. The length of the CDR3 is 14 residues. Trimming cost V 0 bases and J 3 bases, with 8 bases left between them. The germline CDR1 and CDR2 sequences are MNHNS and SASEGT. The CDR3 is CASSEAVIHTEAFF. In DNA form, the CDR3 reads TGTGCCAGCAGTGAAGCAGTCATACACACTGAAGCTTTCTTT.

The chain combines TRBV15 with TRBJ1-5; unclear D gene. Germline lookup yields CDR1 LNHNV and CDR2 YYDKDF (reference sequence). The CDR3 contains 15 residues. V was shortened by 4 bases and J by 0 bases, with 10 bases between the two germline ends. The CDR3 DNA reads as TGTGCCACCAGCACCCCAGCGGCTAGCAATCAGCCCCAGCATTTT. Its protein is CATSTPAASNQPQHF.

J is TRBJ2-7 and V is TRBV7-2, with unresolved D. The CDR3 is made up of 16 amino acids. Germline V lookup: CDR1 SGHTA, CDR2 FQGNSA. Trimming took off 1 base at V and 0 bases at J, with 13 bases between the two ends. The CDR3 is CASSLDGPPSSYEQYF. CDR3 DNA sequence: TGTGCCAGCAGCTTAGACGGTCCCCCGAGCTCCTACGAGCAGTACTTC.

This clone has just one count. The J gene is TRBJ2-3, the V gene TRBV30; tentatively, D is TRBD1 or TRBD2 (5 bases each). The CDR3 is 15 amino acids. V was cut by 4 bases and J by 8 bases, with 22 bases left in between. Germline V CDR1 and CDR2: GTSNPN, SVGIG (reference sequence). In nucleotides, the CDR3 is TGTGCCTGGAATATAGAAGGGGAAATTCGGGGTACGCAGTATTTT. Translating it yields CAWNIEGEIRGTQYF.

V and J are TRBV18 and TRBJ2-3; 11 nucleotides agree with TRBD2. Germline V CDR1 and CDR2: KGHSH, LQKENI. The ends lost 2 bases at V and 8 bases at J; junction bases unmatched: 9. The CDR3 has 16 amino acids. In DNA form, the CDR3 reads TGTGCCAGCTCACCAATAAGTAGCGGGAGGGATGGTACGCAGTATTTT. It yields the protein CASSPISSGRDGTQYF.

The chain joins TRBV9 to TRBJ2-3; D gene ambiguous. Deletions cut 0 bases from V and 3 bases from J, with 14 bases between. Germline V lookup: CDR1 SGDLS, CDR2 YYNGEE. The CDR3 runs to 16 residues. The CDR3 here is CASSVEDGGRTDTQYF. The CDR3 nucleotides are TGTGCCAGCAGCGTAGAGGATGGCGGTCGTACAGATACGCAGTATTTT.

The V gene is TRBV4-3, the J gene TRBJ2-2; maybe TRBD2 (5 bases). The CDR3 contains 16 residues. The germline CDR1 and CDR2 sequences are LGHNA and YSLEER. V was cut by 1 base and J by 4 bases, with 13 bases left in between. The CDR3 protein is CASSQGGSGPTGELFF. The CDR3 coding sequence is TGCGCCAGCAGCCAAGGCGGGTCCGGGCCCACCGGGGAGCTGTTTTTT.

The gene calls are TRBV4-3 and TRBJ1-2; D possibly corresponds to TRBD1 (6 bases). Germline assignment: CDR1 LGHNA and CDR2 YSLEER. This CDR3 spans 15 amino acids. V was clipped by 6 bases and J by 2 bases, with 16 bases between them. The CDR3 protein is CASSSRLQGNYGYTF. The DNA of the CDR3 is TGCGCCAGCAGTTCCCGACTCCAGGGGAACTATGGCTACACCTTC.

This chain connects TRBV5-5 to TRBJ2-1; 9 positions match TRBD1. Germline V gene data show CDR1 as SGHKS and CDR2 as YYEKEE (reference sequence). The CDR3 is made up of 16 amino acids. V dropped 3 bases and J dropped 7; count of bases not matched to a gene: 11. The CDR3 loop is CASSSTGTGISNEQFF. Written as DNA, the CDR3 is TGTGCCAGCAGCTCAACCGGGACAGGGATATCAAATGAGCAGTTCTTC.

This clone was seen a few times. The chain uses TRBV9 and TRBJ1-2, with unresolved D. The V end lost 0 bases, the J end lost 10 bases, and 10 bases lay between the germline ends. Germline values: CDR1 SGDLS, CDR2 YYNGEE. This CDR3 region has 12 residues. CDR3 in DNA: TGTGCCAGCAGCGTAGGGTTGGGGAACTACACCTTC. This codes for CASSVGLGNYTF.

The rearrangement links TRBV5-1 to TRBJ2-5, with unresolved D. V lost 1 base and J lost 4, with 5 bases in between. This CDR3 is 12 amino acids long. Germline lookup yields CDR1 SGHRS and CDR2 YFSETQ. CDR3 DNA: TGCGCCAGCAGCTTGATGGGAGAGACCCAGTACTTC. Translating gives CASSLMGETQYF.

V is TRBV5-1 and J is TRBJ2-7, with 8 positions matching TRBD2. Germline CDR1 and CDR2: SGHRS and YFSETQ. The CDR3 is 13 amino acids. V lost 5 bases, J lost 7 bases, and 8 bases stayed unmatched. The CDR3 DNA sequence: TGCGCCAGCAGACAGCGGGAGTCCGGGGAGCAGTACTTC. Protein: CASRQRESGEQYF.

This chain joins TRBV7-6 and TRBJ2-7; 7 positions agree with TRBD1. J was trimmed by 2 bases and V by 5 bases; bases with no gene match: 15. In germline, CDR1 is SGHVS, CDR2 FNYEAQ. CDR3 size: 17 residues. The CDR3 sequence is CASSKGALPGSPYEQYF. CDR3 DNA: TGTGCCAGCAGCAAGGGGGCTCTTCCCGGTAGCCCCTACGAGCAGTACTTC.

The chain is built from TRBV9 and TRBJ2-1, with D hard to call. Germline values: CDR1 SGDLS, CDR2 YYNGEE. The CDR3 length is 14 residues. The V gene lost 0 bases and the J gene lost 10 bases, with 14 bases spanning the gap. CDR3: CASSVGEAQGEQFF. The CDR3 nucleotides are TGTGCCAGCAGCGTAGGGGAAGCCCAAGGAGAGCAGTTCTTC.

The chain combines TRBV7-9 with TRBJ1-2, with 10 bases lining up with TRBD1. V trimming: 1 base; J trimming: 3 bases; junction bases outside the gene matches: 5. In germline, CDR1 is SEHNR, CDR2 FQNEAQ (reference sequence). This CDR3 has 16 residues. In DNA, the CDR3 is TGTGCCAGCAGCTTAGTGCAGGACAGGGGGGACTATGGCTACACCTTC. Its protein product is CASSLVQDRGDYGYTF.

The chain carries TRBV10-1 and TRBJ2-7; D gene ambiguous. Deletions cut 5 bases from V and 0 bases from J, with 11 bases between. The CDR3 covers 14 residues. The V gene's germline CDR1 is WNHNN and CDR2 SYGVQD (reference sequence). The CDR3 nucleotides are TGCGCCAGCAGTCCGGATCTCAGCTCCTACGAGCAGTACTTC. This sequence encodes CASSPDLSSYEQYF.

The chain uses TRBV11-2 and TRBJ2-3; D possibly matches TRBD1 or TRBD2 (5 bases each). Looked up from germline, CDR1 is SGHAT and CDR2 is FQNNGV. CDR3 size: 16 residues. V lost 3 bases and J 0 bases, leaving 13 bases between the germline ends. CDR3 sequence reads: CASSFRLGPSTDTQYF. The CDR3 DNA follows: TGTGCCAGCAGCTTTAGACTGGGACCTAGCACAGATACGCAGTATTTT.

This clone was seen a few times. The CDR3 spells CASSYSVGGIYGYTF. The CDR3 nucleotides read TGTGCCAGCAGTTACTCGGTGGGGGGGATCTATGGCTACACCTTC. The gene calls are TRBV6-5 and TRBJ1-2; a possible D gene is TRBD1 (5 bases). The CDR3 extends over 15 amino acids. The germline CDR1 and CDR2 sequences are MNHEY and SVGAGI. V was shortened by 0 bases and J by 4 bases, with 12 bases between the two germline ends.

The chain is built from TRBV28 and TRBJ2-7; 8 bases line up with TRBD2. The CDR3 consists of 16 residues. J was trimmed by 1 base and V by 6 bases; bases with no gene match: 11. CDR1 and CDR2 (germline): MDHEN, SYDVKM. CDR3 DNA: TGTGCCAGCAGAACCCCCCGGGCGGGAGGATCCTACGAGCAGTACTTC. Protein: CASRTPRAGGSYEQYF.

The chain is built from TRBV6-1 and TRBJ2-7; tentatively, D is TRBD2 (6 bases). The V end was cut by 9 bases, the J end by 0 bases, with 15 bases between. Germline V gene data show CDR1 as MNHNS and CDR2 as SASEGT. This CDR3 has 14 residues. The CDR3 nucleotides are TGTGCCAGTACGGGGACTCTTAACTCCTACGAGCAGTACTTC. Protein: CASTGTLNSYEQYF.

The CDR3 reads CASTGVLLTYEQYF. Written as DNA, the CDR3 is TGTGCCAGCACAGGGGTCTTACTTACCTACGAGCAGTACTTC. The chain recombines TRBV2 with TRBJ2-7, with D tentatively TRBD1 (6 bases). Looked up from germline, CDR1 is SNHLY and CDR2 is FYNNEI. The V end lost 7 bases, the J end lost 2 bases, and 15 bases lay between the germline ends. The CDR3 has 14 residues.

The rearrangement uses TRBV29-1 and TRBJ2-3; D possibly corresponds to TRBD2 (6 bases). This CDR3 spans 14 amino acids. V dropped 4 bases and J dropped 0 bases, with 11 bases sitting between them. In germline, CDR1 is SQVTM, CDR2 ANQGSEA. The CDR3 nucleotides read TGCAGCGTTGTAGCGGTCATTAGCACAGATACGCAGTATTTT. Translated, it gives CSVVAVISTDTQYF.

A remark on this clone: This CDR3 is also generated by other DNA sequences in the sample. V gene TRBV5-1 combines with J gene TRBJ2-7, with D uncertain. V lost 0 bases and J lost 1, with 5 bases in between. Germline-derived CDR1 and CDR2 are SGHRS and YFSETQ. This CDR3 is 13 amino acids long. The CDR3 here is CASSLVLSYEQYF. The CDR3 DNA reads as TGCGCCAGCAGCTTGGTGCTATCCTACGAGCAGTACTTC.

The chain carries TRBV7-2 and TRBJ1-5; D is undetermined. In germline, CDR1 is SGHTA, CDR2 FQGNSA. CDR3 length equals 13 residues. Trimming removed 0 bases at V and 9 bases at J, with 9 bases between. CDR3 loop: CASSLALVRPQHF. CDR3 nucleotide sequence: TGTGCCAGCAGCTTAGCGTTAGTGCGGCCCCAGCATTTT.

The genes are TRBV2 and TRBJ2-7; D may be TRBD2 (5 bases). The germline gives CDR1 SNHLY, CDR2 FYNNEI. The CDR3 runs 13 residues. Trimming took 6 bases from V and 3 from J, leaving 12 bases between them. The CDR3 protein is CASSPVRGYEQYF. DNA for the CDR3: TGTGCCAGCAGCCCGGTCCGGGGCTACGAGCAGTACTTC.

The V and J genes are TRBV6-5 and TRBJ2-2; 7 nucleotides match TRBD1. Germline values: CDR1 MNHEY, CDR2 SVGAGI. This CDR3 has 15 residues. V gave up 6 bases and J gave up 6 bases; unmatched junction bases: 10. The CDR3 region is CASSFDRERAGELFF. Here the CDR3 DNA reads TGTGCCAGCAGCTTCGACAGGGAAAGGGCCGGGGAGCTGTTTTTT.

This rearrangement joins TRBV5-1 to TRBJ2-2, with TRBD2 identical over 7 bases. The junction had 8 bases not matched to a gene; V was cut back by 6 bases and J by 0 bases. The CDR3 totals 16 residues. The germline V gene has CDR1 SGHRS and CDR2 YFSETQ. The chain's CDR3 is CASILGRPSNTGELFF. CDR3 nucleotides: TGCGCCAGCATACTCGGGAGGCCCTCGAACACCGGGGAGCTGTTTTTT.